This T cell receptor beta chain is drawn from a study of blood T cell repertoires in COVID-19. Across the study: COVID-19 samples collected from the United States, Italy and Spain covered acute and convalescent phases. PBMCs, B-cell-depleted T cells, or T cells were the source of the cDNA or gDNA that made up the material.

Per the study methods: Using reference gene primer amplification, nucleated cell counts were estimated. Clones were sequenced by immunoSEQ multiplex PCR, and TCRdb holds only the in-frame ones, with some missing. That table gives V, J and clone size, and the DNA gave D and trimming. This table holds roughly 500,000 clones, 85% to 90% found once. The germline V gene has CDR1 MDHEN and CDR2 SYDVKM. CDR3 length: 15 amino acids. J lost 9 bases, V lost 7 bases, and 12 bases had no gene match. It was during active infection that Seattle patients were enrolled and then longitudinally followed. The clonotype originates from a man aged 18 to 30 with COVID-19, enrolled during active disease. The sequencing input was peripheral blood. J is TRBJ1-6 and V is TRBV28, with 7 bases aligning to TRBD1. In nucleotides, the CDR3 is TGTGCCAGCACCGATAGGGCGGGACAGTCTTCACCCCTCCACTTT. Its translation: CASTDRAGQSSPLHF.